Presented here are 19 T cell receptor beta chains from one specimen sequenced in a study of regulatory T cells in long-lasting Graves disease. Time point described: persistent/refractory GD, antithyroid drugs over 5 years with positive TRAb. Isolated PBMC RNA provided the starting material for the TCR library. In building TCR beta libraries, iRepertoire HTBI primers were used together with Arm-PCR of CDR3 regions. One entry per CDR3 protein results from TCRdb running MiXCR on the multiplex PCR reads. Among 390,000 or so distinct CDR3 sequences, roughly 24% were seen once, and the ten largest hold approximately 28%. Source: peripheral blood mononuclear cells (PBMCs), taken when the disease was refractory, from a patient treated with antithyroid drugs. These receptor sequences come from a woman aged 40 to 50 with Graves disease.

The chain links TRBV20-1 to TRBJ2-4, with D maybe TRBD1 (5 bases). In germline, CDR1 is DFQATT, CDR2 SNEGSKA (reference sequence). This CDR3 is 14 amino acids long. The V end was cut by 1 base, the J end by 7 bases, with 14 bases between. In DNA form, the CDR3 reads TGCAGTGCTAGAGCGACCGAGAAGGGGAACATTCAGTACTTC. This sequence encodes CSARATEKGNIQYF.

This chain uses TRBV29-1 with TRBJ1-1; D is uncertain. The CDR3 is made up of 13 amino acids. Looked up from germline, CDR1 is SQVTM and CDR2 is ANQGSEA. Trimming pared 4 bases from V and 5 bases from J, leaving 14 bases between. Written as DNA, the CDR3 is TGCAGCGTTGTTGCCGTCCGGAGGACTGAAGCTTTCTTT. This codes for CSVVAVRRTEAFF.

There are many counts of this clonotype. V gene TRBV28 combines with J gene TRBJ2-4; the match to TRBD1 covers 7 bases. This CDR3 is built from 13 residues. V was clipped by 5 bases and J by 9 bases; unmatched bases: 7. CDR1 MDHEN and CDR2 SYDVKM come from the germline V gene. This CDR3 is CASSTGDLGIQYF. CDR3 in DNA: TGTGCCAGCAGTACAGGGGACCTAGGCATTCAGTACTTC.

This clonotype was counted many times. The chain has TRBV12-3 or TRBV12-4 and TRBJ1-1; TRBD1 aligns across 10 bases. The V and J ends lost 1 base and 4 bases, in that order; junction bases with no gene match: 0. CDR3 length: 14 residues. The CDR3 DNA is TGTGCCAGCAGTTTAGGGACAGGGGGCACTGAAGCTTTCTTT. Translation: CASSLGTGGTEAFF.

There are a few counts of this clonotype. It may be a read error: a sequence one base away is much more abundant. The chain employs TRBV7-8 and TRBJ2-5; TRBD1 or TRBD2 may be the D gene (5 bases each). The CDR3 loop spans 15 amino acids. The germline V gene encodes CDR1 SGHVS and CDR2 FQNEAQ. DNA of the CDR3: TGTGCCAGCAGCTTAGCGAGAATAATGGGGGAGACCCAGTGCTTC. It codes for CASSLARIMGETQCF.

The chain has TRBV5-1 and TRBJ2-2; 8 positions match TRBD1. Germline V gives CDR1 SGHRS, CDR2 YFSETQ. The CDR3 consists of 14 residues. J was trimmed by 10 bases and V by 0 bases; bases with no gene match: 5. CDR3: CASSLAQGAEELFF. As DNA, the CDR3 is TGCGCCAGCAGCTTGGCCCAGGGGGCCGAGGAGCTGTTTTTT. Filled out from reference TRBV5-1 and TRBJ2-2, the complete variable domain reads KAGVTQTPRYLIKTRGQQVTLSCSPISGHRSVSWYQQTPGQGLQFLFEYFSETQRNKGNFPGRFSGRQFSNSRSEMNVSTLELGDSALYLCASSLAQGAEELFFGEGSRLTVL.

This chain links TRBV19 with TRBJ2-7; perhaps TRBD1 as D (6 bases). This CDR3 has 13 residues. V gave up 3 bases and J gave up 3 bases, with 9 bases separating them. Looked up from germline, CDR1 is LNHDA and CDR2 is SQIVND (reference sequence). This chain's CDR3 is CASSIGTNYEQYF. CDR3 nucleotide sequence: TGTGCCAGTAGTATCGGGACAAACTACGAGCAGTACTTC.

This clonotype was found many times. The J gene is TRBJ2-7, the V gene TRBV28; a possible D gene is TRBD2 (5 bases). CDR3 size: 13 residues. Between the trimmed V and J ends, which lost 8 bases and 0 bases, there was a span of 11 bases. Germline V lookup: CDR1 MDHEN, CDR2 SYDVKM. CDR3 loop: CASVMRDSYEQYF. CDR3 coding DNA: TGTGCCAGCGTCATGAGGGACTCCTACGAGCAGTACTTC. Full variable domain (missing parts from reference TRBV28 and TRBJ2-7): DVKVTQSSRYLVKRTGEKVFLECVQDMDHENMFWYRQDPGLGLRLIYFSYDVKMKEKGDIPEGYSVSREKKERFSLILESASTNQTSMYLCASVMRDSYEQYFGPGTRLTVT.

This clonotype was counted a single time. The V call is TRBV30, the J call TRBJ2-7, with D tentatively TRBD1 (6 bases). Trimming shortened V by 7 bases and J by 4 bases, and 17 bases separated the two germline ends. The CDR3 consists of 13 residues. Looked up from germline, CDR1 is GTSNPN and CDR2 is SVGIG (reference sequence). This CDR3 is CASTGPTLYEQYF. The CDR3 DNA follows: TGTGCCTCAACAGGGCCTACACTTTACGAGCAGTACTTC.

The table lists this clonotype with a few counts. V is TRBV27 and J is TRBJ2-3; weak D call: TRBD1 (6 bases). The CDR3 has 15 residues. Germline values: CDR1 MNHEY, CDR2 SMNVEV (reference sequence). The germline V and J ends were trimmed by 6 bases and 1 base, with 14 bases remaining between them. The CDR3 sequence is CASRPTGRRTDTQYF. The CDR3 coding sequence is TGTGCCAGCAGACCCACAGGGCGACGCACAGATACGCAGTATTTT.

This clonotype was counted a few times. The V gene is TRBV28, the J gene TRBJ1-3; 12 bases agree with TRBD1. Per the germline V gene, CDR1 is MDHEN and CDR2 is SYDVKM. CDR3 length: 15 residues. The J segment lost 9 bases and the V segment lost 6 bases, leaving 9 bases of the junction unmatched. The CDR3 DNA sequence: TGTGCCAGCAGCGGGGGACAGGGGGCTGTAGGCACCATATATTTT. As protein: CASSGGQGAVGTIYF.

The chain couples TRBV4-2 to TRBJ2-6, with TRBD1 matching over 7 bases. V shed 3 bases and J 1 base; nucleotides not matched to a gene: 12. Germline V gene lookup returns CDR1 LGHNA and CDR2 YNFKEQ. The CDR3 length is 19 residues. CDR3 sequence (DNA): TGTGCCAGCAGCCACGAGGGACAGCCATCCATTTCTGGGGCCAACGTCCTGACTTTC. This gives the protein CASSHEGQPSISGANVLTF.

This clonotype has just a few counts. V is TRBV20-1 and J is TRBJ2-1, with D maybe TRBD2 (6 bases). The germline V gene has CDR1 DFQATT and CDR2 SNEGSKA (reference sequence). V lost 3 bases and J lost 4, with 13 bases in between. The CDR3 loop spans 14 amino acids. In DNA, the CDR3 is TGCAGTGCTAGGACGGGACTGAGATACAATGAGCAGTTCTTC. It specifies CSARTGLRYNEQFF.

The CDR3 sequence is CAWSPSGRDNQPQHF. CDR3 nucleotide sequence: TGTGCCTGGAGTCCATCGGGGCGGGACAATCAGCCCCAGCATTTT. The V call is TRBV30, the J call TRBJ1-5; tentative D call: TRBD1 (5 bases). V was trimmed by 2 bases and J by 3 bases, leaving 14 bases between them. Per the germline V gene, CDR1 is GTSNPN and CDR2 is SVGIG (reference sequence). CDR3 size: 15 residues.

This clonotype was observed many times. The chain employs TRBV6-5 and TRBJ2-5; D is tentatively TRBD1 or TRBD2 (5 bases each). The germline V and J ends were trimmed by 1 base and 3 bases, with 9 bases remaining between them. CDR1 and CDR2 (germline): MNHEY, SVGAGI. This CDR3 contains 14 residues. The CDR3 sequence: CASSYWQGEETQYF. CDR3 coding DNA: TGTGCCAGCAGTTACTGGCAGGGAGAAGAGACCCAGTACTTC.

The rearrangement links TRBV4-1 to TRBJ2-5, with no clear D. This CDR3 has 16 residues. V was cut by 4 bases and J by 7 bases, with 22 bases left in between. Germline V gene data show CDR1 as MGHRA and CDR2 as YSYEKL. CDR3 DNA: TGCGCCAGCAGCCGCTCTGCGGCCGACTTGGCAACGACCCAGTACTTC. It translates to CASSRSAADLATTQYF.

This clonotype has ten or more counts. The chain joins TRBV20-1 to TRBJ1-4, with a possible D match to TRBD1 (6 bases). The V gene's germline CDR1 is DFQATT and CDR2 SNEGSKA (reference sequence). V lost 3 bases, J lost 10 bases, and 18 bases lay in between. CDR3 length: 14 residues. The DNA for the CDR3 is TGCAGTGCTAGGGCCCGGGACACCGAACCAAAACTGTTTTTT. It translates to CSARARDTEPKLFF.

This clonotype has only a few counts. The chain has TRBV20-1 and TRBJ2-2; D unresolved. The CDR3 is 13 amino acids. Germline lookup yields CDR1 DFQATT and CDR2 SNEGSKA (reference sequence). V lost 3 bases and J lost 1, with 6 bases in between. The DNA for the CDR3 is TGCAGTGCTAGCCTAGGGAACACCGGGGAGCTGTTTTTT. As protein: CSASLGNTGELFF.

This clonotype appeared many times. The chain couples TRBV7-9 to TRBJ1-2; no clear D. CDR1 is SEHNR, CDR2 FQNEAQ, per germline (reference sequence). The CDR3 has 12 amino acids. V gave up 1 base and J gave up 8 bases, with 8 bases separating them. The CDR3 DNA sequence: TGTGCCAGCAGCTTAGAAGAGGGAGGCTACACCTTC. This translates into CASSLEEGGYTF.